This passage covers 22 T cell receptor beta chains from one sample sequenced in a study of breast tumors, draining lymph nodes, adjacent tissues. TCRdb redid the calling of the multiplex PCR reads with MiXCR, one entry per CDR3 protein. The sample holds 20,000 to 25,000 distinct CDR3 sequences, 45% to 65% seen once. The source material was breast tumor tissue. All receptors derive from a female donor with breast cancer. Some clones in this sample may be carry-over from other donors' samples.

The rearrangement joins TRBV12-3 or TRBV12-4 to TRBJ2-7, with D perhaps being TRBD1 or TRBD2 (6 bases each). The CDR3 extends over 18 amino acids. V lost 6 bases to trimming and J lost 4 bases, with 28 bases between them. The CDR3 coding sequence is TGTGCCAGCAGAGGGGGGCCCCCGGAGAAGGACACGCCGTACGAGCAGTACTTC. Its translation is CASRGGPPEKDTPYEQYF.

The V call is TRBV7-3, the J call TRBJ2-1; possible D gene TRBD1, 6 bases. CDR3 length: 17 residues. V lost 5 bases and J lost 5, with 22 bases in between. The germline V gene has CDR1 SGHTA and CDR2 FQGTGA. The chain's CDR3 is CASSLPGEGAGDNEQFF. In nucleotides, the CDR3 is TGTGCCAGCAGCCTCCCCGGCGAGGGAGCAGGGGACAATGAGCAGTTCTTC.

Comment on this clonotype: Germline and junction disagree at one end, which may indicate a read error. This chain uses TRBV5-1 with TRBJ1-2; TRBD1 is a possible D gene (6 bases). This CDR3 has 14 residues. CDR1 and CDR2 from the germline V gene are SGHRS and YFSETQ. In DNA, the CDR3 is TGTGCCAGCAGCTTAGTTCAGGGGAACTATGGCTACACCTTC. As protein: CASSLVQGNYGYTF.

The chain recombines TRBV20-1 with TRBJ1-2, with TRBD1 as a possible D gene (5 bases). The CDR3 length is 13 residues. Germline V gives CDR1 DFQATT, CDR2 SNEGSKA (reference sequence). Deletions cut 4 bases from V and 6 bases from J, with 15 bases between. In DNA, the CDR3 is TGCAGTGCTATGACCCAACAGGTGGATGGCTACACCTTC. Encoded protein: CSAMTQQVDGYTF.

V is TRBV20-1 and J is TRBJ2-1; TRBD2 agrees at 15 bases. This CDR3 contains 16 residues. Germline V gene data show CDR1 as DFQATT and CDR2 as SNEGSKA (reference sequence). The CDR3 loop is CAGLAGGADYMNEQFF. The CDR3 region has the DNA TGCGCCGGACTAGCGGGGGGGGCAGACTACATGAATGAGCAGTTCTTC.

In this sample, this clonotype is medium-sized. The CDR3 reads CASSSDRAYGYTF. CDR3 nucleotide sequence: TGTGCCAGCAGCTCGGACAGAGCCTATGGCTACACCTTC. The chain joins TRBV7-8 to TRBJ1-2, with TRBD1 as a possible D gene (6 bases). CDR1 is SGHVS and CDR2 is FQNEAQ in the germline V gene. Trimming shortened V by 4 bases and J by 4 bases, and 10 bases separated the two germline ends. This CDR3 is 13 amino acids long.

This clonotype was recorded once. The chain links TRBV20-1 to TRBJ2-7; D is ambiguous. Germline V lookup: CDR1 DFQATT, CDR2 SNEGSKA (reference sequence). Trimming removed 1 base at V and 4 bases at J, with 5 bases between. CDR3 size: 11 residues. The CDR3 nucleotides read TGCAGTGCTAGAGCGGAATACGAGCAGTACTTC. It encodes CSARAEYEQYF.

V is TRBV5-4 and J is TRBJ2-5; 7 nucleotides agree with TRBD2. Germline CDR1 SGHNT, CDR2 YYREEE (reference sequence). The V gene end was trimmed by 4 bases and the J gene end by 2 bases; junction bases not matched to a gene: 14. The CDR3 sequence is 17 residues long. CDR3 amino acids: CASSLGGGGRWQETQYF. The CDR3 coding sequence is TGTGCCAGCAGCCTGGGGGGTGGCGGGAGATGGCAAGAGACCCAGTACTTC.

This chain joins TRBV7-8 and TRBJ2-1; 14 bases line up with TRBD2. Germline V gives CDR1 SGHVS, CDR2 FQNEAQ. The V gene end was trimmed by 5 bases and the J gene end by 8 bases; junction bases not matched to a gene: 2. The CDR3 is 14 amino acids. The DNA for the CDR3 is TGTGCCAGCAGCCAGACTAGCGGGGGGGATGAGCAGTTCTTC. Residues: CASSQTSGGDEQFF.

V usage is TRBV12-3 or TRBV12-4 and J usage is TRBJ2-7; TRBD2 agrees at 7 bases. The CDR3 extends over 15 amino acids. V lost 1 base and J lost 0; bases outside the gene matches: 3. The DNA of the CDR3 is TGTGCCAGCAGTTTAGGACGGGGGGACTCCTACGAGCAGTACTTC. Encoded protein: CASSLGRGDSYEQYF.

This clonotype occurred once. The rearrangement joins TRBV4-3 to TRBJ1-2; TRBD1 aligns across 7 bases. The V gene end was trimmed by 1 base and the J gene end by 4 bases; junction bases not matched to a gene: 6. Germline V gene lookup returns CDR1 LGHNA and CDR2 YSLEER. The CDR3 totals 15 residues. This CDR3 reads CASSQGQGGSYGYTF. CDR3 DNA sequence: TGCGCCAGCAGCCAAGGACAGGGAGGTAGCTATGGCTACACCTTC.

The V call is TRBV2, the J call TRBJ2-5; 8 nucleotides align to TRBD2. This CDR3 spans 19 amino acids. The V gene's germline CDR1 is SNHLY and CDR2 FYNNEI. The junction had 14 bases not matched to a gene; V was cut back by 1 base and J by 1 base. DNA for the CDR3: TGTGCCAGCAGTGAAGGGCGAGGGAGAATAGCGGGGATCCAAGAGACCCAGTACTTC. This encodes CASSEGRGRIAGIQETQYF.

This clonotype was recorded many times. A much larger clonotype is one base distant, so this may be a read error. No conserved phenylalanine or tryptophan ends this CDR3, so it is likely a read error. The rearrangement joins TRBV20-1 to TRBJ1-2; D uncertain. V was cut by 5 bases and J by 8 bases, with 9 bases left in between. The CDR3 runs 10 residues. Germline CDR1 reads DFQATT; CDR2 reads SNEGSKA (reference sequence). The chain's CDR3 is CSAGRSGYTS. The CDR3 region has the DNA TGCAGTGCTGGCCGAAGCGGCTACACCTCC.

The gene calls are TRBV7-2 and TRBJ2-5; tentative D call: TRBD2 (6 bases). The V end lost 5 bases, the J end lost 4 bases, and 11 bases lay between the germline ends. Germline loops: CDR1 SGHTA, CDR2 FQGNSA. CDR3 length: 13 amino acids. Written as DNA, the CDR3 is TGTGCCAGCAGCCGCACTAGCACAGAGACCCAGTACTTC. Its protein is CASSRTSTETQYF.

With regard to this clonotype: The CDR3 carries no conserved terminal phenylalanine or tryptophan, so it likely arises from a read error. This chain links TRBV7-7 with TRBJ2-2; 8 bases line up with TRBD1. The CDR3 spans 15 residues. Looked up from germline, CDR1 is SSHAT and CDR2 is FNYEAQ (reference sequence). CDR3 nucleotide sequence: TGTGCTAGCAGCTCTGGGACAGGGAACACCGGGGAGCTGTTTGTG. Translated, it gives CASSSGTGNTGELFV.

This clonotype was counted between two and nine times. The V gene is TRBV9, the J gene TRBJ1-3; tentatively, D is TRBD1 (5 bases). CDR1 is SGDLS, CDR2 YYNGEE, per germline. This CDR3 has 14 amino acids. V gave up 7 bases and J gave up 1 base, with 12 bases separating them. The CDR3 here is CASGPGVSGNTIYF. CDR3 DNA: TGTGCCAGCGGACCGGGGGTATCTGGAAACACCATATATTTT.

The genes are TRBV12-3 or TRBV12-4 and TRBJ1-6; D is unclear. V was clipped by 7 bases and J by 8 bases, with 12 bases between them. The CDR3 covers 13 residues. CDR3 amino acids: CASTLDGDSPLHF. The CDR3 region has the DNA TGTGCCAGCACCCTTGACGGGGATTCACCCCTCCACTTT.

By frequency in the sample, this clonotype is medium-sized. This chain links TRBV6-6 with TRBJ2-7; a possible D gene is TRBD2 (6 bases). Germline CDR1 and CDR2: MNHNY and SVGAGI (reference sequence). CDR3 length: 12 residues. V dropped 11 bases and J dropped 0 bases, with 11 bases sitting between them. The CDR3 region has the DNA TGTGCCGGAGGGGTTTCCTCCTACGAGCAGTACTTC. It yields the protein CAGGVSSYEQYF.

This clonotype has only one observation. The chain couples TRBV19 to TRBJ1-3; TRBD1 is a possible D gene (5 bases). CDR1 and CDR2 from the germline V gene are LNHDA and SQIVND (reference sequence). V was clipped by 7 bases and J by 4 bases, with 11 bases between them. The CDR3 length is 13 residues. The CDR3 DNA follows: TGTGCCAGTATAGGGGCAGCGGGAAACACCATATATTTT. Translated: CASIGAAGNTIYF.

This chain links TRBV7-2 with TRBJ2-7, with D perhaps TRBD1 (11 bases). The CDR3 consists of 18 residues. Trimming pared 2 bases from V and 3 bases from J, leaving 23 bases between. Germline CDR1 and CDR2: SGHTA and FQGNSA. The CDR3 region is CASSLHSGGTGGIYEQYF. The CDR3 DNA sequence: TGTGCCAGCAGCTTACATAGCGGGGGGACAGGGGGAATCTACGAGCAGTACTTC.

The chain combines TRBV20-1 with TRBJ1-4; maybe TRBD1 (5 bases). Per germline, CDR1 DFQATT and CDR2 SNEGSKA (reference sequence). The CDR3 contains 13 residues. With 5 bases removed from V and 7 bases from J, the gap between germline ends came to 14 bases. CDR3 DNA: TGCAGTGCTGGGACCGGAGGAAGTGAAAAACTGTTTTTT. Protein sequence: CSAGTGGSEKLFF.

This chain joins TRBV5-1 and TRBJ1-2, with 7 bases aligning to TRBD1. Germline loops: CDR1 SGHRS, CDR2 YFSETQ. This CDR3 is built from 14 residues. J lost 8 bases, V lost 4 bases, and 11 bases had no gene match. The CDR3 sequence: CASSTRTGAEGYTF. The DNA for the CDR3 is TGCGCCAGCAGCACCCGAACAGGGGCCGAAGGCTACACCTTC.